This T cell receptor beta chain appears in the sequencing data of a study of cytomegalovirus exposure and HLA in healthy donors. Regarding the study as a whole: The study labeled roughly 160 TCR beta chains cytomegalovirus-associated. A cluster of highly shared sequence variants was likely a sequencing artifact. Clonal expansion was found to be greater in HLA-associated TCR beta chains than in equally common others in a later analysis. The study carried out a later analysis of TCR beta sequences. It associated some 17,000 of them with specific HLA alleles at a false discovery rate of 0.05.

To note about this clone: The antigen remains undetermined.

Primers: 60 Vbeta forward and 13 Jbeta reverse. This table comes from immunoSEQ multiplex PCR, and its TCRdb copy is limited to in-frame clones, with some not included. Of around 190,000 clones listed, over 65% were seen once; the top ten hold roughly 3%. In germline, CDR1 is LNHDA, CDR2 SQIVND (reference sequence). This CDR3 region has 16 residues. V dropped 1 base and J dropped 10 bases, with 17 bases sitting between them. The sequencing input was PBMCs. The sequence derives from a woman in her 30s in good health and CMV-seronegative. The chain combines TRBV19 with TRBJ1-6, with D maybe TRBD1 (5 bases). Here the CDR3 DNA reads TGTGCCAGTAGTATAGGGTCAGGGAAAAGAACCTCACCCCTCCACTTT. This sequence encodes CASSIGSGKRTSPLHF.